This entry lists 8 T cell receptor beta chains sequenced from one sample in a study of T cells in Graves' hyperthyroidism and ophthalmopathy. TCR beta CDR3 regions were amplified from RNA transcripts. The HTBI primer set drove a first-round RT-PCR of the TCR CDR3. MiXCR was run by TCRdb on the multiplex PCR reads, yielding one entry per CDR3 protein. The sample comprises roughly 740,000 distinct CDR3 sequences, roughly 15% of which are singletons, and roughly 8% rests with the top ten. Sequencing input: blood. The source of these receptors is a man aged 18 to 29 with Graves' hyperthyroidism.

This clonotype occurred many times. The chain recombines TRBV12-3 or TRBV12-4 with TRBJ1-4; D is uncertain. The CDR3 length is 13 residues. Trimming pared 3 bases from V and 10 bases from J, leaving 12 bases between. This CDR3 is CASSLSQEGKLFF. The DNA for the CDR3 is TGTGCCAGCAGTTTGTCGCAGGAAGGAAAACTGTTTTTT.

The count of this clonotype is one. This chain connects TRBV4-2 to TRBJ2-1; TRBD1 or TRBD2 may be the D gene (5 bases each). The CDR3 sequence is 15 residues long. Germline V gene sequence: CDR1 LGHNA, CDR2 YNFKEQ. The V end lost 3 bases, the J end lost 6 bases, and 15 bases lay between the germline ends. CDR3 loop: CASSHGVQASNEQFF. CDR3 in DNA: TGTGCCAGCAGCCACGGGGTACAGGCGAGCAATGAGCAGTTCTTC.

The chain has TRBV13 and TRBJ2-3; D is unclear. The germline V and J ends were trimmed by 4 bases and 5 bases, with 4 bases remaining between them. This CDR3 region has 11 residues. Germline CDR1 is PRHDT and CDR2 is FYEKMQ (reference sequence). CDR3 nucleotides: TGTGCCAGCAGCTGGGAAGATACGCAGTATTTT. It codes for CASSWEDTQYF.

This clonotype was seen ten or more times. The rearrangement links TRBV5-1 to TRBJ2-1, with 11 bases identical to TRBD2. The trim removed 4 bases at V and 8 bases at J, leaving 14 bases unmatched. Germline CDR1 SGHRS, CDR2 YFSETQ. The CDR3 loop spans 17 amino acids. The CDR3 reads CASSGGIAGGFLDEQFF. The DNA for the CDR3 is TGCGCCAGCAGCGGGGGCATAGCGGGAGGGTTTCTGGATGAGCAGTTCTTC.

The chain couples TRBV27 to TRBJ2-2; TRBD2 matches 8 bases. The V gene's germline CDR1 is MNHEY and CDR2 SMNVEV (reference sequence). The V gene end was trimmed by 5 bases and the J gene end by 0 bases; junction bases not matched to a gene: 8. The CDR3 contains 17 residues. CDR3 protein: CASSPGLGGANTGELFF. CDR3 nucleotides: TGTGCCAGCAGTCCGGGACTAGGTGGGGCGAACACCGGGGAGCTGTTTTTT.

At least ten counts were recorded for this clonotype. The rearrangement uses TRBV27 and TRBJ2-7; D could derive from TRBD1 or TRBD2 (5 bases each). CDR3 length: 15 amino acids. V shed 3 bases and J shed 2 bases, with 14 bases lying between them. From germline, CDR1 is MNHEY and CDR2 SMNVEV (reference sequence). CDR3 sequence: CASSFSGTFPYEQYF. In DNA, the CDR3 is TGTGCCAGCAGTTTTTCAGGGACCTTCCCCTACGAGCAGTACTTC.

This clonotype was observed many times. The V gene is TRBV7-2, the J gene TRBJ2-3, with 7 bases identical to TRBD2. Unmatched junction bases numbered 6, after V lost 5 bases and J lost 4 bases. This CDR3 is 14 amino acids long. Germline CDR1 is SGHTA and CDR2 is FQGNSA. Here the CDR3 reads CASSPDRGADTQYF. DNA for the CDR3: TGTGCCAGCAGCCCAGACCGGGGGGCAGATACGCAGTATTTT.

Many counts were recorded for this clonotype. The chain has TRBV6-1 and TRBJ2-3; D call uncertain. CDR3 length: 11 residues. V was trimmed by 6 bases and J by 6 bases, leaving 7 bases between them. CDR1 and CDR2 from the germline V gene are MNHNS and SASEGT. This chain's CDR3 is CASRNGDTQYF. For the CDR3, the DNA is TGTGCCAGCAGAAACGGGGATACGCAGTATTTT.